Presented here are 19 T cell receptor beta chains from one specimen sequenced in a study of T cells in Graves' hyperthyroidism and ophthalmopathy. Amplification of TCR beta CDR3 regions was performed using RNA transcripts as template. RT-PCR in the first round (using the HTBI primer set) targeted the TCR CDR3. TCRdb analysed the multiplex PCR reads with MiXCR anew, one entry per CDR3 protein. This sample has 500,000 to 650,000 distinct CDR3 sequences, with more than 15% found just once. The sample comprised blood. The receptor set was obtained from a woman aged 18-29 years with Graves' ophthalmopathy.

The rearrangement links TRBV27 to TRBJ1-1; D is uncertain. This CDR3 has 13 amino acids. Germline V gene sequence: CDR1 MNHEY, CDR2 SMNVEV (reference sequence). The ends were cut back, 3 bases at V and 4 bases at J, with 9 bases in the middle. In DNA form, the CDR3 reads TGTGCCAGCAGTTTGCGGCAGAGCACTGAAGCTTTCTTT. It yields the protein CASSLRQSTEAFF.

This clonotype showed up many times. The chain links TRBV7-8 to TRBJ2-2; perhaps TRBD1 as D (6 bases). In germline, CDR1 is SGHVS, CDR2 FQNEAQ. Trimming left V 7 bases short and J 4 bases short, with 16 bases between. The CDR3 sequence is 15 residues long. The CDR3 spells CASTPLTGRTGELFF. CDR3 in DNA: TGTGCCAGCACTCCTCTGACAGGACGCACCGGGGAGCTGTTTTTT.

This chain joins TRBV6-4 and TRBJ2-5, with 14 positions matching TRBD2. V lost 4 bases to trimming and J lost 2 bases; unmatched junction nucleotides: 6. Germline V lookup: CDR1 MRHNA, CDR2 SNTAGT. CDR3 length: 17 amino acids. The CDR3 loop is CASSASGLAGEQETQYF. In DNA form, the CDR3 reads TGTGCCAGCAGTGCCTCGGGACTAGCGGGAGAACAAGAGACCCAGTACTTC.

This clonotype was recorded at least ten times. This chain connects TRBV20-1 to TRBJ1-2, with D unclear. The CDR3 runs to 12 residues. Germline lookup yields CDR1 DFQATT and CDR2 SNEGSKA (reference sequence). Trimming took off 1 base at V and 7 bases at J, with 10 bases between the two ends. The CDR3 region has the DNA TGCAGTGCTAGAGTGCCAGGCCCTGGCTACACCTTC. Translation gives CSARVPGPGYTF.

This rearrangement joins TRBV19 to TRBJ2-7; D is unclear. Germline V lookup: CDR1 LNHDA, CDR2 SQIVND (reference sequence). CDR3 length equals 15 residues. V lost 3 bases and J lost 3, with 15 bases in between. The CDR3 DNA is TGTGCCAGTAGTATTTGGAAAGGCTCCAACTACGAGCAGTACTTC. It encodes CASSIWKGSNYEQYF.

There are many counts of this clonotype. The chain has TRBV7-2 and TRBJ2-7; 12 bases are shared with TRBD2. Germline V gene data show CDR1 as SGHTA and CDR2 as FQGNSA. This CDR3 region has 15 residues. Trimming removed 3 bases from V and 2 bases from J; junction bases left unmatched: 2. The DNA of the CDR3 is TGTGCCAGCAGCTTGAGACTAGCGGGAGCCTACGAGCAGTACTTC. Protein sequence: CASSLRLAGAYEQYF. Full variable domain (remainder filled in from reference TRBV7-2 and TRBJ2-7): GAGVSQSPSNKVTEKGKDVELRCDPISGHTALYWYRQSLGQGLEFLIYFQGNSAPDKSGLPSDRFSAERTGGSVSTLTIQRTQQEDSAVYLCASSLRLAGAYEQYFGPGTRLTVT.

This clonotype was detected ten times or more. V and J are TRBV5-1 and TRBJ2-1; 9 bases line up with TRBD2. In germline, CDR1 is SGHRS, CDR2 YFSETQ. J gave up 10 bases and V 5 bases, and 10 bases lay outside the gene matches. The CDR3 loop spans 14 amino acids. CDR3 nucleotide sequence: TGCGCCAGCAGAACCCTTAGCGGGAGTTGGGAGCAGTTCTTC. Translation: CASRTLSGSWEQFF.

This chain joins TRBV12-3 or TRBV12-4 and TRBJ1-5; tentatively, D is TRBD1 (6 bases). With 6 bases removed from V and 4 bases from J, the gap between germline ends came to 16 bases. The CDR3 is 15 residues long. The chain's CDR3 is CASSLAGTWNQPQHF. The CDR3 DNA reads TGTGCCAGCAGCCTAGCCGGGACATGGAATCAGCCCCAGCATTTT.

This chain uses TRBV4-3 with TRBJ1-1; weak D call: TRBD1 (6 bases). CDR1 and CDR2 from the germline V gene are LGHNA and YSLEER. Between the trimmed V and J ends, which lost 0 bases and 4 bases, there was a span of 21 bases. The CDR3 is 18 amino acids. Written as DNA, the CDR3 is TGCGCCAGCAGCCAAGATGTGGGGGCGCGCCGAACGGGCACTGAAGCTTTCTTT. Its protein is CASSQDVGARRTGTEAFF.

The table lists this clonotype with many counts. The CDR3 protein is CASSAPWTGVQANYGYTF. The CDR3 DNA reads as TGTGCCAGCAGTGCCCCCTGGACAGGGGTTCAGGCTAACTATGGCTACACCTTC. The chain carries TRBV6-1 and TRBJ1-2; 9 bases fit TRBD1. The length of the CDR3 is 18 residues. CDR1 is MNHNS, CDR2 SASEGT, per germline. The trim removed 4 bases at V and 0 bases at J, leaving 12 bases unmatched.

This clonotype was observed many times. The V call is TRBV29-1, the J call TRBJ2-3; 15 nucleotides match TRBD2. Germline-derived CDR1 and CDR2 are SQVTM and ANQGSEA. Trimming at V came to 3 bases and at J to 2 bases, leaving 3 bases not matched to a gene. The CDR3 spans 16 residues. The CDR3 protein is CSVEGLAGGYTDTQYF. As DNA, the CDR3 is TGCAGCGTTGAGGGACTAGCGGGAGGATACACAGATACGCAGTATTTT.

The genes are TRBV5-1 and TRBJ2-7; 8 nucleotides line up with TRBD1. CDR3 size: 15 residues. Trimming took 0 bases from V and 3 from J; bases not matched to a gene: 5. Germline CDR1 is SGHRS and CDR2 is YFSETQ. CDR3 loop: CASSLAGQALYEQYF. In DNA form, the CDR3 reads TGCGCCAGCAGCTTGGCGGGACAGGCCCTCTACGAGCAGTACTTC.

This clonotype was counted ten times or more. V and J are TRBV6-5 and TRBJ1-1, with D maybe TRBD1 (6 bases). The CDR3 consists of 15 residues. Germline V lookup: CDR1 MNHEY, CDR2 SVGAGI. V gave up 2 bases and J gave up 1 base, with 11 bases separating them. The CDR3 nucleotides read TGTGCCAGCAGTTACAGTGGCAGGGGGAACACTGAAGCTTTCTTT. Translated, it gives CASSYSGRGNTEAFF.

This clonotype occurred many times. The chain recombines TRBV18 with TRBJ1-1, with D possibly matching TRBD1 (5 bases). V lost 2 bases and J 2 bases, leaving 12 bases between the germline ends. The germline V gene has CDR1 KGHSH and CDR2 LQKENI. The CDR3 is 15 amino acids. The CDR3 protein is CASSPELGHNTEAFF. CDR3 DNA: TGTGCCAGCTCACCAGAGTTAGGACATAACACTGAAGCTTTCTTT. Full variable domain (missing parts from reference TRBV18 and TRBJ1-1): NAGVMQNPRHLVRRRGQEARLRCSPMKGHSHVYWYRQLPEEGLKFMVYLQKENIIDESGMPKERFSAEFPKEGPSILRIQQVVRGDSAAYFCASSPELGHNTEAFFGQGTRLTVV.

This clonotype was detected ten times or more. The chain couples TRBV30 to TRBJ1-2; D is perhaps TRBD1 (6 bases). Germline CDR1 is GTSNPN and CDR2 is SVGIG (reference sequence). This CDR3 is 14 amino acids long. Trimming cost V 0 bases and J 7 bases, with 15 bases left between them. The CDR3 loop is CAWSVRHGGSGYTF. CDR3 bases: TGTGCCTGGAGTGTGCGGCATGGGGGCAGTGGCTACACCTTC.

This clonotype was seen at least ten times. The CDR3 DNA sequence: TGTGCCAGCAGCTTAGGGTCCAGGGATCGGGCTGAGCAGTTCTTC. It yields the protein CASSLGSRDRAEQFF. The chain links TRBV11-1 to TRBJ2-1; perhaps TRBD1 as D (5 bases). There are 15 residues in the CDR3. Between the trimmed V and J ends, which lost 1 base and 9 bases, there was a span of 16 bases. Looked up from germline, CDR1 is SGHAT and CDR2 is FQDESV (reference sequence).

This clonotype was seen ten or more times. This chain connects TRBV7-9 to TRBJ1-1; D unclear. The germline CDR1 and CDR2 sequences are SEHNR and FQNEAQ (reference sequence). This CDR3 contains 12 residues. Trimming shortened V by 3 bases and J by 4 bases, and 6 bases separated the two germline ends. The CDR3 is CASSFNPTEAFF. CDR3 nucleotide sequence: TGTGCCAGCAGCTTTAACCCCACTGAAGCTTTCTTT.

The chain links TRBV19 to TRBJ1-4; TRBD1 matches at 7 bases. The germline CDR1 and CDR2 sequences are LNHDA and SQIVND (reference sequence). This CDR3 is built from 15 residues. With V trimmed by 2 bases and J by 4 bases, 4 bases remained unmatched. Here the CDR3 reads CASSILTGNNEKLFF. The CDR3 nucleotides are TGTGCCAGTAGTATATTGACAGGGAATAATGAAAAACTGTTTTTT. Based on the CDR3 plus reference TRBV19 and TRBJ1-4, the full variable domain is DGGITQSPKYLFRKEGQNVTLSCEQNLNHDAMYWYRQDPGQGLRLIYYSQIVNDFQKGDIAEGYSVSREKKESFPLTVTSAQKNPTAFYLCASSILTGNNEKLFFGSGTQLSVL.

This clonotype showed up many times. This sequence joins TRBV28 and TRBJ1-6; tentatively, D is TRBD1 (5 bases). This CDR3 region has 15 residues. Germline-derived CDR1 and CDR2 are MDHEN and SYDVKM. V was cut by 5 bases and J by 10 bases, with 18 bases left in between. CDR3 sequence reads: CASSPPGPRDSPLHF. CDR3 nucleotides: TGTGCCAGCAGTCCGCCTGGCCCCAGGGACTCACCCCTCCACTTT.